The 3 T cell receptor beta chains given below trace back to one sample, sequenced in a study of control samples from healthy donors and cancer patients. Sequencing was performed with immunoSEQ multiplex PCR; in TCRdb, only in-frame clones are kept and a portion is missing. The sample contains some 140,000 clones, around 95% of which appear only once. The material sequenced was blood. The origin of the receptors is a man aged 35-49 years in good health.

This clone was picked up one time. The rearrangement joins TRBV18 to TRBJ1-1; D possibly corresponds to TRBD1 (6 bases). V was trimmed by 2 bases and J by 0 bases, leaving 13 bases between them. The CDR3 runs 16 residues. Germline CDR1 is KGHSH and CDR2 is LQKENI. CDR3 protein: CASSPSPTGMNTEAFF. CDR3 sequence (DNA): TGTGCCAGCTCACCAAGCCCTACAGGGATGAACACTGAAGCTTTCTTT. Based on the CDR3 plus reference TRBV18 and TRBJ1-1, the full variable domain is NAGVMQNPRHLVRRRGQEARLRCSPMKGHSHVYWYRQLPEEGLKFMVYLQKENIIDESGMPKERFSAEFPKEGPSILRIQQVVRGDSAAYFCASSPSPTGMNTEAFFGQGTRLTVV.

The rearrangement uses TRBV6-5 and TRBJ2-3; D call uncertain. The CDR3 spans 15 residues. V was cut by 6 bases and J by 0 bases, with 13 bases left in between. The germline gives CDR1 MNHEY, CDR2 SVGAGI. The CDR3 sequence is CASSTVLSSTDTQYF. In nucleotides, the CDR3 is TGTGCCAGCAGCACTGTCCTCTCGAGCACAGATACGCAGTATTTT.

The chain carries TRBV5-1 and TRBJ1-5; maybe TRBD1 (5 bases). The CDR3 contains 11 residues. Trimming removed 3 bases from V and 12 bases from J, with 10 bases in between. Germline V gene data show CDR1 as SGHRS and CDR2 as YFSETQ. The CDR3 DNA reads as TGCGCCAGCAGCTGGGGCCTCCACCAGCATTTT. Its protein is CASSWGLHQHF.